A single sample is the source of the 25 T cell receptor beta chains below, sequenced in a study of T cells in Graves' hyperthyroidism and ophthalmopathy. Regions amplified from RNA transcripts were the TCR beta CDR3 regions. Using the HTBI primer set, a first-round RT-PCR was run on the TCR CDR3. From the multiplex PCR reads, TCRdb called clonotypes with MiXCR, one entry per CDR3 protein. The sample lists fewer than 450,000 distinct CDR3 sequences; about 14% were seen once. The sequenced material came from blood. These receptors were obtained from a man between 45 and 60 years old with Graves' ophthalmopathy.

The V and J genes are TRBV2 and TRBJ1-1; the D is unclear. V was clipped by 5 bases and J by 3 bases, with 22 bases between them. Germline V gene data show CDR1 as SNHLY and CDR2 as FYNNEI. The CDR3 length is 17 residues. The CDR3, as DNA: TGTGCCAGCAGTTTTGACCCCTACGGGAATCCTTACACTGAAGCTTTCTTT. It translates to CASSFDPYGNPYTEAFF. Full variable domain (remainder filled in from reference TRBV2 and TRBJ1-1): EPEVTQTPSHQVTQMGQEVILRCVPISNHLYFYWYRQILGQKVEFLVSFYNNEISEKSEIFDDQFSVERPDGSNFTLKIRSTKLEDSAMYFCASSFDPYGNPYTEAFFGQGTRLTVV.

This clonotype was counted ten times or more. V gene TRBV27 combines with J gene TRBJ2-7, with 8 bases identical to TRBD2. CDR1 is MNHEY, CDR2 SMNVEV, per germline (reference sequence). Unmatched junction bases numbered 9, after V lost 5 bases and J lost 3 bases. The CDR3 has 15 amino acids. CDR3 DNA: TGTGCCAGCAGTCCCAAGAGCGGGAGTTTCTACGAGCAGTACTTC. Its translation: CASSPKSGSFYEQYF.

The V and J genes are TRBV24-1 and TRBJ1-2, with 7 bases identical to TRBD1. The J segment lost 8 bases and the V segment lost 3 bases, leaving 8 bases of the junction unmatched. The CDR3 runs to 14 residues. The germline V gene encodes CDR1 KGHDR and CDR2 SFDVKD. DNA of the CDR3: TGTGCCACCAGTGATGAGACAGGGAAGTGGGGCTACACCTTC. Amino acids: CATSDETGKWGYTF.

This clonotype was found many times. The chain employs TRBV5-5 and TRBJ2-7; TRBD2 might be the D (6 bases). V shed 0 bases and J shed 1 base, with 11 bases lying between them. The CDR3 spans 15 residues. CDR1 is SGHKS and CDR2 is YYEKEE in the germline V gene (reference sequence). CDR3 nucleotides: TGTGCCAGCAGCTTGGCGGCGGGACGATCCTACGAGCAGTACTTC. Protein sequence: CASSLAAGRSYEQYF.

Judged by abundance, this clonotype is medium-sized. The gene calls are TRBV28 and TRBJ2-1, with 10 bases lining up with TRBD2. Looked up from germline, CDR1 is MDHEN and CDR2 is SYDVKM. The CDR3 is 13 residues long. Trimming at V came to 6 bases and at J to 5 bases, leaving 1 base not matched to a gene. Here the CDR3 DNA reads TGTGCCAGCAGAACTAGCGGGGACAATGAGCAGTTCTTC. Residues: CASRTSGDNEQFF.

This clonotype came up many times. This sequence joins TRBV30 and TRBJ2-7; unclear D gene. The CDR3 has 14 residues. Trimming took 2 bases from V and 0 from J, leaving 11 bases between them. Germline-derived CDR1 and CDR2 are GTSNPN and SVGIG (reference sequence). The CDR3 is CAWSPPNFSYEQYF. CDR3 in DNA: TGTGCCTGGAGTCCCCCCAATTTCTCCTACGAGCAGTACTTC. Looking up the rest from reference TRBV30 and TRBJ2-7 gives the full variable domain: SQTIHQWPATLVQPVGSPLSLECTVEGTSNPNLYWYRQAAGRGLQLLFYSVGIGQISSEVPQNLSASRPQDRQFILSSKKLLLSDSGFYLCAWSPPNFSYEQYFGPGTRLTVT.

Remarks on this clonotype: A read error may explain this, as a much larger clone is one base away. The chain has TRBV9 and TRBJ2-2; the D gene is possibly TRBD2 (6 bases). Germline V gives CDR1 SGDLS, CDR2 YYNGEE. The CDR3 has 15 amino acids. This CDR3 reads CAGSVGGKIAGELFF. CDR3 bases: TGTGCCGGCAGCGTTGGCGGGAAGATCGCCGGGGAGCTGTTTTTT.

The chain recombines TRBV20-1 with TRBJ2-1, with 14 bases that match TRBD2. The CDR3 contains 16 residues. Germline loops: CDR1 DFQATT, CDR2 SNEGSKA (reference sequence). V lost 6 bases and J lost 6; bases outside the gene matches: 10. DNA for the CDR3: TGCAGTGCGCCGCGTCCCGGGACTAGCGGGAGCAATGAGCAGTTCTTC. It translates to CSAPRPGTSGSNEQFF.

The chain uses TRBV24-1 and TRBJ1-2; D may be TRBD1 (5 bases). Trimming pared 7 bases from V and 6 bases from J, leaving 14 bases between. Per germline, CDR1 KGHDR and CDR2 SFDVKD. This CDR3 region has 13 residues. The DNA for the CDR3 is TGTGCCACCAGAGACTCCACAGGCGATGGCTACACCTTC. Its translation is CATRDSTGDGYTF.

This clonotype was recorded at least ten times. This chain joins TRBV2 and TRBJ2-3; TRBD1 matches 7 bases. CDR1 is SNHLY, CDR2 FYNNEI, per germline. The V segment lost 7 bases and the J segment 1 base; nucleotides outside the gene matches: 8. This CDR3 has 15 amino acids. Here the CDR3 reads CASNTQGIRTDTQYF. In nucleotides, the CDR3 is TGTGCCAGCAACACACAGGGGATCCGCACAGATACGCAGTATTTT.

This clonotype was counted only a few times. The chain is built from TRBV7-8 and TRBJ2-1; TRBD1 matches at 8 bases. The V gene end was trimmed by 7 bases and the J gene end by 7 bases; junction bases not matched to a gene: 15. CDR1 is SGHVS, CDR2 FQNEAQ, per germline. This CDR3 comprises 16 residues. The CDR3 DNA reads TGTGCCAGCATCGGACCCGGGGACAGGCGGGGTAATGAGCAGTTCTTC. Residues: CASIGPGDRRGNEQFF. The full variable domain, completed using reference TRBV7-8 and TRBJ2-1, is GAGVSQSPRYKVAKRGQDVALRCDPISGHVSLFWYQQALGQGPEFLTYFQNEAQLDKSGLPSDRFFAERPEGSVSTLKIQRTQQEDSAVYLCASIGPGDRRGNEQFFGPGTRLTVL.

The table lists this clonotype with many counts. CDR3 residues: CASSLEGSSYEQYF. CDR3 DNA: TGTGCCAGCAGTTTAGAGGGGAGCTCCTACGAGCAGTACTTC. The chain uses TRBV12-3 or TRBV12-4 and TRBJ2-7, with D tentatively TRBD1 or TRBD2 (5 bases each). V was cut by 1 base and J by 0 bases, with 7 bases left in between. The CDR3 runs 14 residues.

In this sample, this clonotype turned up a few times. The chain is built from TRBV4-2 and TRBJ2-7; no clear D. Germline loops: CDR1 LGHNA, CDR2 YNFKEQ. The germline V and J ends were trimmed by 11 bases and 7 bases, with 9 bases remaining between them. There are 9 residues in the CDR3. CDR3 in DNA: TGTGCCTTCCTCGTAGAGCAGTACTTC. Translating gives CAFLVEQYF.

This clonotype was found once. The V gene is TRBV12-5, the J gene TRBJ2-1; no firm D call. CDR1 and CDR2 (germline): LGHNT, FRNRAP. V lost 8 bases and J lost 0, with 11 bases in between. The CDR3 contains 14 residues. The CDR3 region is CASTAPGSYNEQFF. DNA of the CDR3: TGTGCTAGTACGGCCCCGGGCTCCTACAATGAGCAGTTCTTC.

The chain recombines TRBV7-8 with TRBJ1-5; D perhaps matches TRBD1 (6 bases). Trimming took off 0 bases at V and 1 base at J, with 10 bases between the two ends. There are 16 residues in the CDR3. CDR1 is SGHVS and CDR2 is FQNEAQ in the germline V gene. CDR3 residues: CASSLAPGASNQPQHF. CDR3 bases: TGTGCCAGCAGCTTAGCTCCGGGGGCCAGCAATCAGCCCCAGCATTTT. The full variable domain, its missing parts supplied by reference TRBV7-8 and TRBJ1-5, is GAGVSQSPRYKVAKRGQDVALRCDPISGHVSLFWYQQALGQGPEFLTYFQNEAQLDKSGLPSDRFFAERPEGSVSTLKIQRTQQEDSAVYLCASSLAPGASNQPQHFGDGTRLSIL.

This clonotype came up many times. The chain employs TRBV14 and TRBJ2-7; no definite D call. V lost 4 bases, J lost 4 bases, and 11 bases lay in between. Germline V CDR1 and CDR2: SGHDN, FVKESK. The CDR3 contains 13 residues. CDR3 sequence: CASSPPARYEQYF. In nucleotides, the CDR3 is TGTGCCAGCAGCCCGCCGGCCCGATACGAGCAGTACTTC.

Concerning this clonotype: One junction end disagrees with the germline gene, perhaps due to a read error. This chain uses TRBV5-1 with TRBJ2-7, with 9 bases aligning to TRBD2. This CDR3 is 14 amino acids long. CDR1 is SGHRS, CDR2 YFSETQ, per germline. The chain's CDR3 is CASSWTSDSCEQYF. The CDR3 DNA is TGCGCCAGCAGCTGGACTAGCGACTCCTGCGAGCAGTACTTC.

This clonotype showed up many times. This rearrangement joins TRBV20-1 to TRBJ1-5; D is unclear. Trimming stripped 3 bases from V and 0 bases from J, with 9 bases between. The CDR3 has 14 amino acids. Germline CDR1 DFQATT, CDR2 SNEGSKA (reference sequence). For the CDR3, the DNA is TGCAGTGCTAGCAGGACGGATAGCAATCAGCCCCAGCATTTT. Protein product: CSASRTDSNQPQHF.

The table lists this clonotype with many counts. The rearrangement joins TRBV12-3 or TRBV12-4 to TRBJ2-7; perhaps TRBD1 as D (7 bases). V was cut by 2 bases and J by 0 bases, with 11 bases left in between. The CDR3 sequence is 15 residues long. CDR3 protein: CASSLWQGGSYEQYF. In nucleotides, the CDR3 is TGTGCCAGCAGTTTATGGCAGGGGGGCTCCTACGAGCAGTACTTC.

This clonotype has a count of ten or more. This chain links TRBV12-3 or TRBV12-4 with TRBJ2-2, with D perhaps TRBD1 or TRBD2 (5 bases each). The CDR3 sequence is 12 residues long. Trimming removed 8 bases at V and 7 bases at J, with 11 bases between. DNA for the CDR3: TGTGCCAGCGGGTTGGGGGTCGGGGAGCTGTTTTTT. Its translation: CASGLGVGELFF.

In this sample, this clonotype turned up a few times. The J gene is TRBJ2-1, the V gene TRBV25-1; 7 bases align to TRBD1. Trimming at V came to 4 bases and at J to 6 bases, leaving 9 bases not matched to a gene. CDR1 is MGHDK and CDR2 is SYGVNS in the germline V gene. This CDR3 has 15 residues. The CDR3 sequence: CASSAPGGWGNEQFF. CDR3 nucleotide sequence: TGTGCCAGCAGTGCTCCAGGGGGTTGGGGCAATGAGCAGTTCTTC.

Concerning this clonotype: Possible read error: a much larger clone is one base away. The V and J genes are TRBV27 and TRBJ2-1; 12 bases line up with TRBD2. Germline V lookup: CDR1 MNHEY, CDR2 SMNVEV (reference sequence). The CDR3 length is 16 residues. CDR3 residues: CVSSLQGLAGSNEQFF. In DNA form, the CDR3 reads TGTGTCAGCAGCCTACAAGGACTAGCGGGATCTAATGAGCAGTTCTTC.

This clonotype was picked up many times. The chain uses TRBV13 and TRBJ2-7; D is unclear. The length of the CDR3 is 13 residues. V dropped 9 bases and J dropped 5 bases, with 17 bases sitting between them. The V gene's germline CDR1 is PRHDT and CDR2 FYEKMQ (reference sequence). The CDR3 coding sequence is TGTGCCAGAGGTTCGCGCACTTCCAACGAGCAGTACTTC. Encoded protein: CARGSRTSNEQYF.

This clonotype has a count of ten or more. The V call is TRBV3-1, the J call TRBJ2-2, with D unclear. This CDR3 contains 13 residues. The germline CDR1 and CDR2 sequences are LGHDT and YNNKEL (reference sequence). V dropped 4 bases and J dropped 5 bases, with 8 bases sitting between them. In nucleotides, the CDR3 is TGTGCCAGCAGCCCCCTGGCTACCGGGGAGCTGTTTTTT. This codes for CASSPLATGELFF.

The chain joins TRBV20-1 to TRBJ2-2, with unresolved D. Germline assignment: CDR1 DFQATT and CDR2 SNEGSKA (reference sequence). The CDR3 consists of 14 residues. V shed 3 bases and J shed 1 base, with 9 bases lying between them. The CDR3 DNA reads as TGCAGTGCTAGTCGGGTGGAGAACACCGGGGAGCTGTTTTTT. Its protein is CSASRVENTGELFF.